This TCR beta chain was obtained from a study of blood T cell repertoires in COVID-19 (dated by TCRdb to 2020 to 2021). Looking at the study overall: Collaborator samples came from the United States, Italy and Spain and covered acute and convalescent phases of COVID-19. Deeply sampled blood TCRbeta repertoires from subjects exposed to, actively infected with, or recovered from COVID-19 were included in the dataset. The prospective study material was composed of cDNA or gDNA derived from T cells, B-cell-depleted T cells, or PBMCs. Where available, HLA class I and class II types were obtained from metadata supplied by the sample provider rather than from assay-based typing. Samples were obtained from the ongoing ImmuneRACE study (first 160 participants) and from approximately 1,200 subjects provided by 6 global collaborators. Sample metadata almost always included a de-identified subject ID, COVID-19 status, age in years and sex. The repertoires were made available in a free public database intended to serve as a resource for research on the immune response to SARS-CoV-2.

The CDR3 runs 13 residues from the cysteine to the phenylalanine. Solely the CDR3 DNA is kept, with 39 bases framed from the first base. Trimming removed 6 bases from V and 6 bases from J; the gene matches leave 5 bases unexplained. Reading the germline V gene gives CDR1 MNHEY and CDR2 SVGAGI. TCRbeta CDR3 regions were amplified from genomic DNA using the immunoSEQ Assay, a bias-controlled multiplex PCR. The study's own analysis went as follows. Nucleated cell counts per sample were estimated from amplification of reference gene primers within the assay. Sequence reads were collapsed and filtered to measure the absolute abundance of every unique TCRbeta CDR3 rearrangement. Productive Simpson clonality was computed per sample as the square root of Simpson's diversity index over productive rearrangements. In its TCRdb copy, this immuneACCESS table keeps in-frame sequences only and misses some clones. Where compared with another copy, unresolved V genes explain less than half of these, and the others have no known cause. Clonal size and the V and J genes are those of that table, whereas D and trimming came from the DNA. The sample includes 200,000 to 300,000 clones, with roughly nine tenths observed a single time. Together, the top ten hold roughly 4% of the sample.

Another Seattle source contributed samples from volunteer blood donors who had recovered from COVID-19. Collaborating institutions collected whole blood in K2EDTA tubes following their own protocols. For TCRbeta analysis, collaborators shipped samples as frozen whole blood, isolated PBMCs, or DNA extracted from either of those sample types. Overall study results and their limits: The quantity of clinical and demographic metadata differed by source and by participant and was supplied without curation.

Only one count was recorded for this clone. The specificity of this receptor is unknown. No much larger clonotype is one base removed from it; base qualities were not supplied. The receptor's source is a man aged 55 to 70 who had recovered from COVID-19. Source material: peripheral blood. This sequence uses TRBV6-5 and TRBJ2-1; 7 bases in between match TRBD1. The DNA reads TGTGCCAGCAGCCCGACAGGGTCCAATGAGCAGTTCTTC. Translated, it reads CASSPTGSNEQFF.